The entry that follows covers one T cell receptor (beta chain) sequence. One end of the junction is discordant with germline, which a read error may explain. This CDR3 is 14 amino acids long. A CD8+CD4-CCR7+CD45RA+ gate was used to sort naive CD8 T cells. TCRdb reprocessed the PCR reads via MiXCR and lists one record per CDR3 protein. The sample carries some 650,000 distinct CDR3 sequences, just under 20% recorded once. The data stem from a study of molecular identifiers for immune sequencing clone quantification. The clonotype was recovered from a human donor in good health. Some libraries in this study had Jurkat cell RNA spiked in. V and J are TRBV12-3 or TRBV12-4 and TRBJ2-3; 7 bases are shared with TRBD2. Sequenced material: naive CD8+ T cells from blood, with Jurkat cell RNA spiked in. Subset in this sample: FACS-sorted CD8+CD4-CCR7+CD45RA+ naive T cells. The CDR3 nucleotides are TGTGCCGGCAGTTCGGGACTATTTACAGATACGCAGTATTTT. Protein sequence: CAGSSGLFTDTQYF.